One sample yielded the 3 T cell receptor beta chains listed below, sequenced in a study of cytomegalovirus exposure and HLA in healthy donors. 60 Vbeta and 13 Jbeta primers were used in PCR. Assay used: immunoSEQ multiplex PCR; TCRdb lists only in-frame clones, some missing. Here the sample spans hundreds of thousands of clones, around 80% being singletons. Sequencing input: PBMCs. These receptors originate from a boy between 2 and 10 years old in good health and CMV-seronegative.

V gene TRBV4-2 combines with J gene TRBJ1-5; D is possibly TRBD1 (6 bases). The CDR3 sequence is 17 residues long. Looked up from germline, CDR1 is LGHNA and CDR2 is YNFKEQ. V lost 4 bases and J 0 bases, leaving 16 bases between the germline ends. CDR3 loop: CASSPLGDNDSNQPQHF. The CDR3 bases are TGTGCCAGCAGCCCCCTTGGGGACAACGATAGCAATCAGCCCCAGCATTTT.

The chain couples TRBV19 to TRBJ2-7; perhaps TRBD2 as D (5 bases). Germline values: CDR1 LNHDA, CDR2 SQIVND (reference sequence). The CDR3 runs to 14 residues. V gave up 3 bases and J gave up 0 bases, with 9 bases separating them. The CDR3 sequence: CASSIGVTSYEQYF. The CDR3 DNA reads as TGTGCCAGTAGTATCGGGGTGACCTCCTACGAGCAGTACTTC. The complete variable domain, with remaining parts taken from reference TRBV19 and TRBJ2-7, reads DGGITQSPKYLFRKEGQNVTLSCEQNLNHDAMYWYRQDPGQGLRLIYYSQIVNDFQKGDIAEGYSVSREKKESFPLTVTSAQKNPTAFYLCASSIGVTSYEQYFGPGTRLTVT.

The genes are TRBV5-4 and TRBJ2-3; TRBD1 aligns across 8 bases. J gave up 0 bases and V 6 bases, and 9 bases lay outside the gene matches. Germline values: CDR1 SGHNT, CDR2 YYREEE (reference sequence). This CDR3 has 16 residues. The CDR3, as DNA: TGTGCCAGCAAAACAGGGGGGCAAACTAGCACAGATACGCAGTATTTT. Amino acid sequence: CASKTGGQTSTDTQYF.